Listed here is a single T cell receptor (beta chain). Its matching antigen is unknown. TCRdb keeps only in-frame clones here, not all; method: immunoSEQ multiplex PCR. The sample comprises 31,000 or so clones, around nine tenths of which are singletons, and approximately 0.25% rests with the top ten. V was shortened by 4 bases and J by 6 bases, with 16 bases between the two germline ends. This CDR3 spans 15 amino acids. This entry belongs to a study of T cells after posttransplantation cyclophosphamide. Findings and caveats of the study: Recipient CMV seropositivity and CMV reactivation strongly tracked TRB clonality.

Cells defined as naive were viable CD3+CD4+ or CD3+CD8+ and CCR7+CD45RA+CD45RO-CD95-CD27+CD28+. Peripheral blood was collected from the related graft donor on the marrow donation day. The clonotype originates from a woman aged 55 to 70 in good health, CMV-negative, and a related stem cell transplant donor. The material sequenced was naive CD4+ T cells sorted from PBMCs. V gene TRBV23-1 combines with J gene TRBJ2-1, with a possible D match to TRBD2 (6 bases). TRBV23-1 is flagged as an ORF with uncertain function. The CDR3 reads CASSPIGGLPNEQFF. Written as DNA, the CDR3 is TGCGCCAGCAGTCCCATCGGGGGTCTCCCCAATGAGCAGTTCTTC.